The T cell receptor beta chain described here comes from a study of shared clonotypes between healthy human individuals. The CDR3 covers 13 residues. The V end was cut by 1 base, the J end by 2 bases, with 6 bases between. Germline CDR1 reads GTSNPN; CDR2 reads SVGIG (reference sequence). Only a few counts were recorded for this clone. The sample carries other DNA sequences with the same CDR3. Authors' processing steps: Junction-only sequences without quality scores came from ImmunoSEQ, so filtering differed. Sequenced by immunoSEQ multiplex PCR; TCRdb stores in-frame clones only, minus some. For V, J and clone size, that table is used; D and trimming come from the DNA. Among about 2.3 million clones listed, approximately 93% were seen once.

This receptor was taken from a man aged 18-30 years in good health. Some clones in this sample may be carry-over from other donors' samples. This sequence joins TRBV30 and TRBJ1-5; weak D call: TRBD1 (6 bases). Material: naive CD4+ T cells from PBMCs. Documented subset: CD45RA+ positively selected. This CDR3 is CAWSAGGNQPQHF. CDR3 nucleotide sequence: TGTGCCTGGAGTGCAGGGGGCAATCAGCCCCAGCATTTT.